Following are 25 T cell receptor beta chains from one sample sequenced in a study of memory CD4+ T cells and cytomegalovirus serostatus. Single viable CD3+CD4+CD8-CD45RO+ cells were sorted as the memory CD4+ T cells. Sequenced by immunoSEQ multiplex PCR; TCRdb stores in-frame clones only, minus some. The sample records 50,000 to 75,000 clones, roughly 80% being singletons. Sequenced material: memory CD4+ T cells from blood. The source of these receptors is an adult in good health and CMV-seronegative.

The chain uses TRBV6-5 and TRBJ2-7; 8 bases match TRBD2. The trim removed 5 bases at V and 0 bases at J, leaving 3 bases unmatched. CDR1 is MNHEY and CDR2 is SVGAGI in the germline V gene. The CDR3 runs 14 residues. CDR3 loop: CASSRGLDSYEQYF. In DNA form, the CDR3 reads TGTGCCAGCAGTAGGGGACTAGACTCCTACGAGCAGTACTTC.

A single count supports this clone. The rearrangement joins TRBV7-6 to TRBJ2-2; tentative D call: TRBD1 (6 bases). The CDR3 has 16 amino acids. Germline V gives CDR1 SGHVS, CDR2 FNYEAQ. V lost 0 bases and J 4 bases, leaving 12 bases between the germline ends. Here the CDR3 DNA reads TGTGCCAGCAGCTTAGCCAGAGGGGGTCTCACCGGGGAGCTGTTTTTT. It encodes CASSLARGGLTGELFF. The full variable domain, completed using reference TRBV7-6 and TRBJ2-2, is GAGVSQSPRYKVTKRGQDVALRCDPISGHVSLYWYRQALGQGPEFLTYFNYEAQQDKSGLPNDRFSAERPEGSISTLTIQRTEQRDSAMYRCASSLARGGLTGELFFGEGSRLTVL.

V is TRBV4-1 and J is TRBJ1-1; D is uncertain. The CDR3 loop spans 14 amino acids. From germline, CDR1 is MGHRA and CDR2 YSYEKL. Trimming took 4 bases from V and 1 from J, leaving 10 bases between them. CDR3 coding DNA: TGCGCCAGCAGCCGCGGGATTCGGAACACTGAAGCTTTCTTT. It encodes CASSRGIRNTEAFF.

This chain uses TRBV28 with TRBJ2-2, with 8 bases lining up with TRBD1. J lost 2 bases, V lost 5 bases, and 4 bases had no gene match. Germline CDR1 MDHEN, CDR2 SYDVKM. The CDR3 consists of 15 residues. The CDR3, as DNA: TGTGCCAGCAGTCGGACAGGGTATAACACCGGGGAGCTGTTTTTT. Its protein is CASSRTGYNTGELFF.

This CDR3 reads CASSAGQVYNSPLHF. Here the CDR3 DNA reads TGTGCCAGCAGCGCCGGACAGGTCTATAATTCACCCCTCCACTTT. V gene TRBV9 combines with J gene TRBJ1-6; 7 positions agree with TRBD1. CDR1 and CDR2 (germline): SGDLS, YYNGEE. CDR3 size: 15 residues. The V and J ends lost 3 bases and 3 bases, in that order; junction bases with no gene match: 3.

Of note for this clone: This same CDR3 is encoded by further DNA sequences in the sample. The chain couples TRBV5-1 to TRBJ1-5; D gene ambiguous. The CDR3 is made up of 15 amino acids. CDR1 is SGHRS and CDR2 is YFSETQ in the germline V gene. Trimming cost V 0 bases and J 0 bases, with 7 bases left between them. In DNA, the CDR3 is TGCGCCAGCAGCTTGGAAGGGAATAGCAATCAGCCCCAGCATTTT. Translated, it gives CASSLEGNSNQPQHF.

V gene TRBV7-2 combines with J gene TRBJ2-5, with D perhaps matching TRBD2 (7 bases). The CDR3 length is 12 residues. Germline V CDR1 and CDR2: SGHTA, FQGNSA. CDR3 residues: CASLGGEETQYF. CDR3 nucleotides: TGTGCGAGCCTAGGGGGGGAAGAGACCCAGTACTTC.

V and J are TRBV18 and TRBJ1-1, with a tentative D call TRBD1 (5 bases). CDR1 and CDR2 (germline): KGHSH, LQKENI. The length of the CDR3 is 13 residues. V lost 3 bases and J 8 bases, leaving 13 bases between the germline ends. CDR3 in amino acids: CASSPERTLEAFF. The CDR3, as DNA: TGTGCCAGCTCACCGGAACGGACATTGGAAGCTTTCTTT.

This chain connects TRBV28 to TRBJ1-5; no clear D. Looked up from germline, CDR1 is MDHEN and CDR2 is SYDVKM. The CDR3 extends over 14 amino acids. The V end lost 10 bases, the J end lost 3 bases, and 16 bases lay between the germline ends. Here the CDR3 DNA reads TGTGCCACAACTAGACTGGCCTACAATCAGCCCCAGCATTTT. Protein product: CATTRLAYNQPQHF.

CDR3 region: CASSPLRQSNQPQHF. In DNA form, the CDR3 reads TGTGCCAGCAGTCCCTTAAGACAGAGCAATCAGCCCCAGCATTTT. The chain carries TRBV27 and TRBJ1-5, with D possibly matching TRBD1 (5 bases). Germline V gene lookup returns CDR1 MNHEY and CDR2 SMNVEV (reference sequence). V shed 5 bases and J shed 1 base, with 12 bases lying between them. The CDR3 sequence is 15 residues long.

This chain uses TRBV5-4 with TRBJ2-3, with 11 bases matching TRBD2. The CDR3 totals 20 residues. Germline values: CDR1 SGHNT, CDR2 YYREEE (reference sequence). V gave up 4 bases and J gave up 1 base; unmatched junction bases: 17. This CDR3 is CASSRAEASGRLGGTDTQYF. CDR3 coding DNA: TGTGCCAGCAGCCGCGCCGAGGCTAGCGGGAGGCTAGGGGGCACAGATACGCAGTATTTT.

CDR3 protein: CASSYGTHYSNQPQHF. The CDR3 nucleotides read TGTGCCAGCAGCTACGGGACACACTATAGCAATCAGCCCCAGCATTTT. The chain links TRBV28 to TRBJ1-5; tentatively, D is TRBD1 (6 bases). The CDR3 length is 16 residues. V was clipped by 6 bases and J by 0 bases, with 15 bases between them. Germline V gene sequence: CDR1 MDHEN, CDR2 SYDVKM.

The chain recombines TRBV11-2 with TRBJ2-5, with TRBD2 matching 11 bases. Germline CDR1 is SGHAT and CDR2 is FQNNGV. This CDR3 contains 15 residues. V trimming: 5 bases; J trimming: 5 bases; junction bases outside the gene matches: 7. The CDR3 DNA sequence: TGTGCCAGCAGCCCATTCACTAGCGGGAGCGAGACCCAGTACTTC. As protein: CASSPFTSGSETQYF.

The genes are TRBV5-1 and TRBJ2-1; D is undetermined. CDR3 length equals 13 residues. Germline assignment: CDR1 SGHRS and CDR2 YFSETQ. The V and J ends lost 7 bases and 1 base respectively, with 9 bases between them. This CDR3 is CASEGPSYNEQFF. In DNA, the CDR3 is TGCGCCAGCGAAGGACCTTCCTACAATGAGCAGTTCTTC.

This clone was counted only a few times. The rearrangement joins TRBV2 to TRBJ1-2, with a possible D match to TRBD1 (5 bases). Per the germline V gene, CDR1 is SNHLY and CDR2 is FYNNEI. The CDR3 has 12 amino acids. The germline V and J ends were trimmed by 4 bases and 4 bases, with 7 bases remaining between them. The DNA for the CDR3 is TGTGCCAGCAGTGCCAGGGTCTATGGCTACACCTTC. Encoded protein: CASSARVYGYTF. Looking up the rest from reference TRBV2 and TRBJ1-2 gives the full variable domain: EPEVTQTPSHQVTQMGQEVILRCVPISNHLYFYWYRQILGQKVEFLVSFYNNEISEKSEIFDDQFSVERPDGSNFTLKIRSTKLEDSAMYFCASSARVYGYTFGSGTRLTVV.

A note on this clone: A junction end diverges from the germline sequence, so it may reflect a read error. The chain combines TRBV7-3 with TRBJ2-1; D is undetermined. The CDR3 sequence is 11 residues long. From germline, CDR1 is SGHTA and CDR2 FQGTGA. CDR3 sequence reads: CASSLTGRHLF. For the CDR3, the DNA is TGTGCCAGCAGCTTAACTGGGCGACACCTCTTC. Based on the CDR3 plus reference TRBV7-3 and TRBJ2-1, the full variable domain is GAGVSQTPSNKVTEKGKYVELRCDPISGHTALYWYRQSLGQGPEFLIYFQGTGAADDSGLPNDRFFAVRPEGSVSTLKIQRTERGDSAVYLCASSLTGRHLFGPGTRLTVL.

The rearrangement links TRBV11-2 to TRBJ2-7, with D possibly matching TRBD2 (6 bases). Germline V gene sequence: CDR1 SGHAT, CDR2 FQNNGV. This CDR3 is 16 amino acids long. The V and J ends lost 6 bases and 2 bases respectively, with 20 bases between them. CDR3 region: CASSHLGGGGPYEQYF. The CDR3 DNA follows: TGTGCCAGCAGTCACCTGGGGGGTGGGGGACCCTACGAGCAGTACTTC.

The chain combines TRBV18 with TRBJ2-1, with 8 bases lining up with TRBD1. The ends lost 5 bases at V and 4 bases at J; junction bases unmatched: 10. CDR1 is KGHSH and CDR2 is LQKENI in the germline V gene. There are 16 residues in the CDR3. CDR3 bases: TGTGCCAGCTCATCGCAGGGGGCGGGATATTACAATGAGCAGTTCTTC. This encodes CASSSQGAGYYNEQFF.

This sequence joins TRBV18 and TRBJ1-5; D perhaps matches TRBD1 (5 bases). The length of the CDR3 is 15 residues. V was pared by 3 bases and J by 4 bases, with 13 bases between. Germline lookup yields CDR1 KGHSH and CDR2 LQKENI. CDR3 nucleotide sequence: TGTGCCAGCTCACCCCCGGCCGGGGGGAATCAGCCCCAGCATTTT. Encoded protein: CASSPPAGGNQPQHF.

This clone came up once. V is TRBV6-5 and J is TRBJ1-1; tentatively, D is TRBD1 (5 bases). V lost 2 bases and J 4 bases, leaving 11 bases between the germline ends. The germline V gene has CDR1 MNHEY and CDR2 SVGAGI. CDR3 size: 14 residues. CDR3 loop: CASSYLGAGTEAFF. CDR3 nucleotides: TGTGCCAGCAGTTACCTTGGGGCCGGCACTGAAGCTTTCTTT.

This chain connects TRBV30 to TRBJ1-1; 8 nucleotides agree with TRBD1. Germline loops: CDR1 GTSNPN, CDR2 SVGIG (reference sequence). The CDR3 is 12 residues long. Trimming cost V 8 bases and J 1 base; bases outside gene matches: 3. CDR3 residues: CARDRRNTEAFF. The CDR3, as DNA: TGTGCCCGGGACAGGAGGAACACTGAAGCTTTCTTT. Filled out from reference TRBV30 and TRBJ1-1, the complete variable domain reads SQTIHQWPATLVQPVGSPLSLECTVEGTSNPNLYWYRQAAGRGLQLLFYSVGIGQISSEVPQNLSASRPQDRQFILSSKKLLLSDSGFYLCARDRRNTEAFFGQGTRLTVV.

This rearrangement joins TRBV30 to TRBJ1-5; D might be TRBD1 (6 bases). V was pared by 8 bases and J by 2 bases, with 13 bases between. CDR3 length equals 13 residues. The V gene's germline CDR1 is GTSNPN and CDR2 SVGIG (reference sequence). CDR3 loop: CAGGRSGNQPQHF. The CDR3 DNA reads as TGTGCCGGGGGGCGATCTGGCAATCAGCCCCAGCATTTT.

The chain recombines TRBV18 with TRBJ1-2; a possible D gene is TRBD1 (5 bases). The CDR3 contains 14 residues. Germline V gene lookup returns CDR1 KGHSH and CDR2 LQKENI. V gave up 3 bases and J gave up 7 bases, with 15 bases separating them. CDR3 sequence: CASSPTAPMSGYTF. For the CDR3, the DNA is TGTGCCAGCTCACCGACAGCCCCTATGTCTGGCTACACCTTC.

The J gene is TRBJ2-2, the V gene TRBV7-9, with D possibly TRBD2 on 7 matching bases. The CDR3 consists of 15 residues. Germline CDR1 SEHNR, CDR2 FQNEAQ (reference sequence). V was pared by 5 bases and J by 5 bases, with 15 bases between. For the CDR3, the DNA is TGTGCCAGCAGCCCCGAGGGGGGGCGGACCGGGGAGCTGTTTTTT. Protein product: CASSPEGGRTGELFF.

This clone was counted a few times. J is TRBJ2-3 and V is TRBV4-2, with TRBD1 as a possible D gene (6 bases). CDR1 and CDR2 (germline): LGHNA, YNFKEQ. Trimming took off 4 bases at V and 6 bases at J, with 23 bases between the two ends. CDR3 size: 17 residues. The CDR3 is CASSRLGAGALQDTQYF. The CDR3, as DNA: TGTGCCAGCAGCCGTCTGGGGGCAGGGGCCCTCCAGGATACGCAGTATTTT.